This T cell receptor (beta chain) emerged from a study of OX40 agonist ivuxolimab in advanced cancers. Study as a whole: Those enrolled were roughly 80% male, with a mean age of around 60 years and ages from roughly 20 to 85. Study-wide results and limits: There were, on average, more expanded clones in CD8+ T cells than in CD4+. Which antigen the expanded peripheral T cells recognized is unknown. Doses of 0.1 to 3.0 mg/kg were accompanied by clonal expansion of CD4+ and CD8+ blood T cells by week 6.

Of note for this clone: Its antigen is as yet unknown.

The data were produced by immunoSEQ multiplex PCR, yet TCRdb's version contains in-frame clones alone and is incomplete. The table includes 70,000 or so clones, about nine tenths detected once. This clonotype was sampled from an adult with an advanced solid tumor such as melanoma, head and neck, liver or kidney cancer. The specimen was CD4+ or CD8+ T cells sorted from blood, collected in a trial of the OX40 agonist ivuxolimab.

The CDR3 sequence: CASSSQTSSTDTQYF. The CDR3 DNA is TGTGCCAGCAGCTCCCAGACTAGCAGCACAGATACGCAGTATTTT. The V and J genes are TRBV14 and TRBJ2-3, with TRBD2 matching 7 bases. The CDR3 spans 15 residues. Looked up from germline, CDR1 is SGHDN and CDR2 is FVKESK. The V segment lost 5 bases and the J segment 0 bases; nucleotides outside the gene matches: 5. Looking up the rest from reference TRBV14 and TRBJ2-3 gives the full variable domain: EAGVTQFPSHSVIEKGQTVTLRCDPISGHDNLYWYRRVMGKEIKFLLHFVKESKQDESGMPNNRFLAERTGGTYSTLKVQPAELEDSGVYFCASSSQTSSTDTQYFGPGTRLTVL.